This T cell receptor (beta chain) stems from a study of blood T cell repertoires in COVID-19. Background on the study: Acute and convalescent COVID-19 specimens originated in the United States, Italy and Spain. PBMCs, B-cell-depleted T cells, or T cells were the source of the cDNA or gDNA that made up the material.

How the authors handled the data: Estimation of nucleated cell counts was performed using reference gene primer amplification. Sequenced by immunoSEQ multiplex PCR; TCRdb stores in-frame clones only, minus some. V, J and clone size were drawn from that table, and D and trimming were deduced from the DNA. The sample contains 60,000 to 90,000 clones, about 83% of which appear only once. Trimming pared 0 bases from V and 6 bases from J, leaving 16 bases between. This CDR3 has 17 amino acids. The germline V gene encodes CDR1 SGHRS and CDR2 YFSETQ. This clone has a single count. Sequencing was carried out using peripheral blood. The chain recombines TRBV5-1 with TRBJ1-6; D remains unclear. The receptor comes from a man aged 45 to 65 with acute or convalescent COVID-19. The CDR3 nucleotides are TGCGCCAGCAGCTTGGCCTCACCCGACGGGGTTAATTCACCCCTCCACTTT. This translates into CASSLASPDGVNSPLHF.